These 8 T cell receptor beta chains came from one sample sequenced in a study of OX40 agonist ivuxolimab in advanced cancers. Repertoires were generated with immunoSEQ multiplex PCR, while TCRdb's copy carries only in-frame clones and drops some. Found here are roughly 28,000 clones, more than 85% of them singletons; the top ten hold roughly 10%. The specimen was CD4+ or CD8+ T cells sorted from blood, collected in a trial of the OX40 agonist ivuxolimab. Every receptor here comes from an adult with an advanced solid tumor such as melanoma, head and neck, liver or kidney cancer.

This chain links TRBV11-2 with TRBJ2-7; D gene unclear. Germline CDR1 and CDR2: SGHAT and FQNNGV. Trimming removed 4 bases from V and 1 base from J, with 8 bases in between. The CDR3 consists of 13 residues. The CDR3 bases are TGTGCCAGCAGCTCGCCCTCTTCCTACGAGCAGTACTTC. As protein: CASSSPSSYEQYF.

The DNA for the CDR3 is TGTGCCAGCAGTGAAGGCTTCTCTGGGGCCAACGTCCTGACTTTC. It encodes CASSEGFSGANVLTF. The V gene is TRBV6-1, the J gene TRBJ2-6; D unresolved. V dropped 1 base and J dropped 0 bases, with 4 bases sitting between them. CDR1 and CDR2 (germline): MNHNS, SASEGT. The CDR3 totals 15 residues.

The rearrangement links TRBV10-3 to TRBJ2-4; perhaps TRBD1 as D (6 bases). This CDR3 spans 17 amino acids. The V gene's germline CDR1 is ENHRY and CDR2 SYGVKD. The ends were cut back, 0 bases at V and 1 base at J, with 13 bases in the middle. The CDR3 here is CAISESTDSPAKNIQYF. DNA for the CDR3: TGTGCCATCAGTGAGTCAACGGACAGCCCGGCCAAAAACATTCAGTACTTC.

This chain connects TRBV4-1 to TRBJ1-1; D remains unclear. This CDR3 comprises 15 residues. Germline V gene sequence: CDR1 MGHRA, CDR2 YSYEKL. Trimming shortened V by 4 bases and J by 1 base, and 13 bases separated the two germline ends. The CDR3 DNA sequence: TGCGCCAGCAGCCCTCCAACACCCTCGAACACTGAAGCTTTCTTT. Translating gives CASSPPTPSNTEAFF.

This chain uses TRBV7-6 with TRBJ2-1; TRBD2 aligns across 9 bases. Germline V gives CDR1 SGHVS, CDR2 FNYEAQ. Trimming cost V 5 bases and J 7 bases; bases outside gene matches: 12. The CDR3 totals 16 residues. The CDR3 reads CASSPSSSGGWNEQFF. Written as DNA, the CDR3 is TGTGCCAGCAGCCCCTCGAGTAGCGGGGGATGGAATGAGCAGTTCTTC.

J is TRBJ2-7 and V is TRBV5-1; D uncertain. V lost 3 bases, J lost 0 bases, and 13 bases lay in between. Per the germline V gene, CDR1 is SGHRS and CDR2 is YFSETQ. This CDR3 region has 15 residues. The CDR3 nucleotides read TGCGCCAGCAGCTCCCCTTCCATCAGCTCCTACGAGCAGTACTTC. Translating gives CASSSPSISSYEQYF.

The genes are TRBV30 and TRBJ1-5; D is unclear. CDR3 length: 13 residues. V lost 2 bases and J lost 0, with 5 bases in between. Germline-derived CDR1 and CDR2 are GTSNPN and SVGIG (reference sequence). The CDR3 region is CAWSWSSNQPQHF. The CDR3 DNA follows: TGTGCCTGGAGTTGGAGTAGCAATCAGCCCCAGCATTTT.

The chain is built from TRBV10-1 and TRBJ2-3; the match to TRBD1 covers 7 bases. The CDR3 extends over 16 amino acids. V shed 6 bases and J 2 bases; nucleotides not matched to a gene: 11. Germline CDR1 reads WNHNN; CDR2 reads SYGVQD (reference sequence). For the CDR3, the DNA is TGCGCCAGCAGCCTCGGACAGGATTTCAACACAGATACGCAGTATTTT. This gives the protein CASSLGQDFNTDTQYF.